This passage covers 24 T cell receptor beta chains from one sample sequenced in a study of PD-1 blockade in mismatch repair-deficient tumors. Using immunoSEQ multiplex PCR, the repertoire was profiled, and TCRdb retains in-frame clones only, with some absent. The sample holds 100,000 to 150,000 clones, about 88% seen once. Here the sequenced sample was peripheral blood, taken 44 weeks after starting pembrolizumab. These receptors all come from an adult with mismatch repair-deficient cancer.

The chain joins TRBV27 to TRBJ2-2; D is uncertain. The CDR3 covers 14 residues. Germline CDR1 and CDR2: MNHEY and SMNVEV (reference sequence). Trimming pared 3 bases from V and 0 bases from J, leaving 5 bases between. In DNA, the CDR3 is TGTGCCAGCAGTTTGTATGCGAACACCGGGGAGCTGTTTTTT. This codes for CASSLYANTGELFF.

This chain uses TRBV7-2 with TRBJ2-5, with a possible D match to TRBD2 (5 bases). The J call could be wrong; TRBJ2-7 is a better fit for the DNA end. The germline V gene has CDR1 SGHTA and CDR2 FQGNSA. This CDR3 region has 14 residues. CDR3 coding DNA: TGTGCCAGCAGCTTAGGTCCGGGGACCTACGAGCAGTACTTC. Protein product: CASSLGPGTYEQYF.

The rearrangement uses TRBV21-1 and TRBJ2-3; the table's D call, TRBD2, has no DNA check behind it. TRBV21-1 is a known pseudogene. This CDR3 is 16 amino acids long. The CDR3 bases are TGTGCCAGCAGCAAAGGACGAGCGTTCCCCTGGGATACGCAGTATTTT. This encodes CASSKGRAFPWDTQYF.

The chain combines TRBV5-8 with TRBJ2-7; D not certain. Germline values: CDR1 SGHTS, CDR2 YDEGEE. The CDR3 is made up of 11 amino acids. V was trimmed by 7 bases and J by 6 bases, leaving 11 bases between them. The DNA of the CDR3 is TGTGCCAGCGGGGTCTTACCCGAGCAGTACTTC. Translating gives CASGVLPEQYF.

This clone has a single count. J is TRBJ2-1 and V is TRBV6-5; TRBD2 agrees at 11 bases. In germline, CDR1 is MNHEY, CDR2 SVGAGI. This CDR3 is 14 amino acids long. Trimming removed 10 bases from V and 3 bases from J; junction bases left unmatched: 5. Here the CDR3 reads CATRTSGSYNEQFF. The CDR3 bases are TGTGCCACAAGAACTAGCGGGAGCTACAATGAGCAGTTCTTC.

The chain joins TRBV18 to TRBJ1-2, with a possible D match to TRBD1 (5 bases). The CDR3 sequence is 14 residues long. V lost 4 bases and J 0 bases, leaving 9 bases between the germline ends. Germline V gene data show CDR1 as KGHSH and CDR2 as LQKENI. The chain's CDR3 is CASSRDGTNYGYTF. The CDR3 DNA is TGTGCCAGCTCACGGGACGGGACTAACTATGGCTACACCTTC.

The V call is TRBV6-1, the J call TRBJ2-1, with TRBD2 matching 8 bases. The germline CDR1 and CDR2 sequences are MNHNS and SASEGT. Trimming cost V 4 bases and J 4 bases; bases outside gene matches: 6. CDR3 length: 15 residues. The CDR3 DNA is TGTGCCAGCAGTGCTACTAGCGGAAATTACAATGAGCAGTTCTTC. It encodes CASSATSGNYNEQFF.

The chain is built from TRBV6-1 and TRBJ2-7, with D maybe TRBD2 (6 bases). Germline values: CDR1 MNHNS, CDR2 SASEGT. The V and J ends lost 0 bases and 4 bases respectively, with 16 bases between them. The CDR3 length is 16 residues. CDR3 in DNA: TGTGCCAGCAGTGAAGCGGCGGGAACCATTTGGTACGAGCAGTACTTC. Protein sequence: CASSEAAGTIWYEQYF.

The rearrangement joins TRBV7-9 to TRBJ2-5; D could derive from TRBD1 or TRBD2 (6 bases each). V was clipped by 5 bases and J by 5 bases, with 18 bases between them. Germline V gene data show CDR1 as SEHNR and CDR2 as FQNEAQ (reference sequence). CDR3 length: 15 residues. CDR3 loop: CASSPDTGARETQYF. CDR3 nucleotides: TGTGCCAGCAGCCCTGACACGGGGGCGAGGGAGACCCAGTACTTC. The full variable domain, completed using reference TRBV7-9 and TRBJ2-5, is DTGVSQNPRHKITKRGQNVTFRCDPISEHNRLYWYRQTLGQGPEFLTYFQNEAQLEKSRLLSDRFSAERPKGSFSTLEIQRTEQGDSAMYLCASSPDTGARETQYFGPGTRLLVL.

The rearrangement joins TRBV15 to TRBJ2-7; 9 bases are a match to TRBD2. In germline, CDR1 is LNHNV, CDR2 YYDKDF (reference sequence). V was clipped by 0 bases and J by 3 bases; unmatched bases: 6. The CDR3 covers 16 residues. As DNA, the CDR3 is TGTGCCACCAGCAGAGATCAGCGAGCGGGAGGCTACGAGCAGTACTTC. Residues: CATSRDQRAGGYEQYF.

DNA of the CDR3: TGTGCCAGCAGCCCAAAGGCTAGCAGTGAGACCCAGTACTTC. As protein: CASSPKASSETQYF. This rearrangement joins TRBV7-9 to TRBJ2-5; D is perhaps TRBD2 (5 bases). The germline gives CDR1 SEHNR, CDR2 FQNEAQ (reference sequence). Trimming left V 5 bases short and J 5 bases short, with 15 bases between. The CDR3 has 14 amino acids.

The chain joins TRBV18 to TRBJ1-1, with 9 bases that match TRBD1. Germline CDR1 KGHSH, CDR2 LQKENI. J gave up 5 bases and V 4 bases, and 2 bases lay outside the gene matches. The length of the CDR3 is 13 residues. The CDR3 DNA reads TGTGCCAGCTCACAGGACAGGGGAACTGAAGCTTTCTTT. Protein: CASSQDRGTEAFF.

The rearrangement links TRBV7-2 to TRBJ1-5, with D uncertain. The CDR3 totals 16 residues. Germline CDR1 reads SGHTA; CDR2 reads FQGNSA. V dropped 1 base and J dropped 5 bases, with 15 bases sitting between them. The CDR3, as DNA: TGTGCCAGCAGCTTAGTTGGAGGCCCTTCGGATCAGCCCCAGCATTTT. Protein: CASSLVGGPSDQPQHF.

The chain joins TRBV21-1 to TRBJ2-1. TRBV21-1 is marked as a pseudogene. This CDR3 region has 17 residues. The CDR3 DNA follows: TGTGCCAGCAGCAAAAGGGGTACTAGGAGTAGATACAATGAGCAGTTCTTC. Protein sequence: CASSKRGTRSRYNEQFF.

The chain employs TRBV7-8 and TRBJ2-1; possibly TRBD2 for D (6 bases). Germline CDR1 and CDR2: SGHVS and FQNEAQ. Trimming shortened V by 6 bases and J by 6 bases, and 18 bases separated the two germline ends. The CDR3 is 15 residues long. Here the CDR3 DNA reads TGTGCCAGCAGGGGGGGTCCACTAGCTTTCAATGAGCAGTTCTTC. Amino acids: CASRGGPLAFNEQFF. Drawing the rest from reference TRBV7-8 and TRBJ2-1, the complete variable domain is GAGVSQSPRYKVAKRGQDVALRCDPISGHVSLFWYQQALGQGPEFLTYFQNEAQLDKSGLPSDRFFAERPEGSVSTLKIQRTQQEDSAVYLCASRGGPLAFNEQFFGPGTRLTVL.

The rearrangement uses TRBV29-1 and TRBJ2-7, with 10 bases aligning to TRBD1. The CDR3 runs to 13 residues. After removal of 6 bases from V and 5 bases from J, the junction contained 7 bases not matched to a gene. Germline V gives CDR1 SQVTM, CDR2 ANQGSEA. For the CDR3, the DNA is TGCAGCGTCGGGACAGGGGATTCAGACGAGCAGTACTTC. Translated: CSVGTGDSDEQYF.

The chain carries TRBV28 and TRBJ2-7; no reliable D call. CDR3 length: 13 amino acids. Trimming pared 3 bases from V and 4 bases from J, leaving 10 bases between. Germline CDR1 and CDR2: MDHEN and SYDVKM. The CDR3 is CASSFGSKYEQYF. The CDR3, as DNA: TGTGCCAGCAGTTTCGGATCCAAATACGAGCAGTACTTC.

This clone was recorded once. V gene TRBV27 combines with J gene TRBJ2-2; TRBD2 matches 11 bases. V was pared by 4 bases and J by 5 bases, with 6 bases of the junction left unmatched. The CDR3 spans 16 residues. CDR1 and CDR2 from the germline V gene are MNHEY and SMNVEV (reference sequence). The CDR3 spells CASSSNPSGRTGELFF. CDR3 sequence (DNA): TGTGCCAGCAGTTCCAACCCTAGCGGGAGGACCGGGGAGCTGTTTTTT.

The V and J genes are TRBV6-5 and TRBJ1-1; D perhaps matches TRBD1 (5 bases). This CDR3 spans 15 amino acids. The ends were cut back, 0 bases at V and 4 bases at J, with 12 bases in the middle. Germline V CDR1 and CDR2: MNHEY, SVGAGI. CDR3 sequence (DNA): TGTGCCAGCAGTTACTCGTCGGCCGGGGCCACTGAAGCTTTCTTT. Translating gives CASSYSSAGATEAFF.

The V and J genes are TRBV6-1 and TRBJ2-7; 13 bases align to TRBD2. V dropped 4 bases and J dropped 4; count of bases not matched to a gene: 7. The germline CDR1 and CDR2 sequences are MNHNS and SASEGT. This CDR3 spans 16 amino acids. The CDR3 DNA reads as TGTGCCAGCAGTGGAGGGTGGACTAGCGGGGGATACGAGCAGTACTTC. Translating it yields CASSGGWTSGGYEQYF.

The CDR3 sequence is CASSEPPNQPQHF. The CDR3, as DNA: TGCGCCAGCAGTGAGCCACCAAATCAGCCCCAGCATTTT. The rearrangement links TRBV10-2 to TRBJ1-5, with no clear D. Trimming took 2 bases from V and 4 from J, leaving 6 bases between them. The CDR3 runs to 13 residues. The germline V gene encodes CDR1 WSHSY and CDR2 SAAADI.

The chain recombines TRBV5-8 with TRBJ2-5; D call uncertain. Germline V gene sequence: CDR1 SGHTS, CDR2 YDEGEE. V lost 4 bases to trimming and J lost 0 bases, with 7 bases between them. The CDR3 contains 13 residues. The CDR3 region has the DNA TGTGCCAGCAGCCACCCTAACCAAGAGACCCAGTACTTC. This sequence encodes CASSHPNQETQYF.

J is TRBJ2-2 and V is TRBV7-9; 8 nucleotides align to TRBD1. Per the germline V gene, CDR1 is SEHNR and CDR2 is FQNEAQ (reference sequence). The CDR3 covers 17 residues. With 6 bases clipped from V and 5 bases from J, the junction kept 14 bases outside the gene matches. The CDR3 DNA follows: TGTGCCAGCAGAAATAAGGGGGCAGGGGGCAGAACCGGGGAGCTGTTTTTT. Translating it yields CASRNKGAGGRTGELFF.

V gene TRBV5-1 combines with J gene TRBJ1-1; D is ambiguous. Germline V gene data show CDR1 as SGHRS and CDR2 as YFSETQ. This CDR3 is 13 amino acids long. The V end was cut by 3 bases, the J end by 4 bases, with 10 bases between. In DNA, the CDR3 is TGCGCCAGCAGCTACGAGGGCCCCACTGAAGCTTTCTTT. Translation: CASSYEGPTEAFF.